This T cell receptor beta chain emerged from a study of technical replicates of blood from a few donors. Trimming cost V 4 bases and J 1 base; bases outside gene matches: 7. Germline V gene data show CDR1 as MNHEY and CDR2 as SVGAGI. CDR3 length: 16 residues. TCRdb's copy holds only in-frame clones and misses some; the assay was immunoSEQ multiplex PCR. This repertoire shows 50,000 to 70,000 clones, 85% to 95% found once; its top ten account for around 4.2%. The genes are TRBV6-5 and TRBJ2-7, with TRBD1 matching 10 bases. Specimen: PBMCs. This sequence originates from a human donor in good health. Some clones in this sample may be carry-over from other donors' samples. The CDR3 region is CASSFLGQGVSYEQYF. CDR3 DNA sequence: TGTGCCAGCAGTTTCCTAGGACAGGGGGTTTCCTACGAGCAGTACTTC.